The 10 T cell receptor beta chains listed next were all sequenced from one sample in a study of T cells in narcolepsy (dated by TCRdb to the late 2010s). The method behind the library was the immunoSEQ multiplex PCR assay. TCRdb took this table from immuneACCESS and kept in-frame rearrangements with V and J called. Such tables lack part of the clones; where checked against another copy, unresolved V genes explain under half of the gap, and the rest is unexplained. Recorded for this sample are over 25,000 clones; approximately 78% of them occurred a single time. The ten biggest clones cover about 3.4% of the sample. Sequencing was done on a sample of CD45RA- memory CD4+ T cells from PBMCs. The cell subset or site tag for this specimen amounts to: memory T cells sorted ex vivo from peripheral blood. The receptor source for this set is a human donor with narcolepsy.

The CDR3 DNA is TGCGCCAGCCGACCTATGGGAAAACAGGGGGCGAACACTGAAGCTTTCTTT. It encodes CASRPMGKQGANTEAFF. The chain couples TRBV5-1 to TRBJ1-1; 9 positions match TRBD1. Per germline, CDR1 SGHRS and CDR2 YFSETQ. The V and J ends lost 7 bases and 1 base, in that order; junction bases with no gene match: 14. This CDR3 is 17 amino acids long.

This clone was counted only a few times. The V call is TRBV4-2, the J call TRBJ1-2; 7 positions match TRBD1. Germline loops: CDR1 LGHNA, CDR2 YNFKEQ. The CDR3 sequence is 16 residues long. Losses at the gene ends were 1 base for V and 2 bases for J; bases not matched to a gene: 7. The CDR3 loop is CASSQVTRGRNYGYTF. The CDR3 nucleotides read TGTGCCAGCAGCCAAGTAACAAGGGGGCGGAACTATGGCTACACCTTC.

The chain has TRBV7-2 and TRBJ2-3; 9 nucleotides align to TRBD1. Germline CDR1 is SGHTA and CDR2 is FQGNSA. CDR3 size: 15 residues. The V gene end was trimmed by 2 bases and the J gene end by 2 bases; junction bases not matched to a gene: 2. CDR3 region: CASSLRDRVTDTQYF. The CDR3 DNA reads TGTGCCAGCAGCTTAAGGGACAGGGTCACAGATACGCAGTATTTT.

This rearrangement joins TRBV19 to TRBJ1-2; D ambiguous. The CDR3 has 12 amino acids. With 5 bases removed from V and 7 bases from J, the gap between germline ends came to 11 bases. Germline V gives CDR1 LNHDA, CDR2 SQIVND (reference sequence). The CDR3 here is CASSGNVGGYTF. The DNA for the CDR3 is TGTGCCAGTAGTGGGAACGTGGGTGGCTACACCTTC.

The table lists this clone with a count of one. CDR3 loop: CASSQYNEQFF. DNA of the CDR3: TGTGCCAGCAGCCAGTACAATGAGCAGTTCTTC. V is TRBV14 and J is TRBJ2-1; no definite D call. The ends were cut back, 3 bases at V and 4 bases at J, with 1 base in the middle. Germline V lookup: CDR1 SGHDN, CDR2 FVKESK. The CDR3 has 11 residues.

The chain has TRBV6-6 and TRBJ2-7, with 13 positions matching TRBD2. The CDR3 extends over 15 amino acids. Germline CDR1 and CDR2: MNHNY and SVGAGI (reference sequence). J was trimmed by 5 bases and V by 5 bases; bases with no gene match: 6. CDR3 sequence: CASSRTSGGLNEQYF. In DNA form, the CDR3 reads TGTGCCAGCAGTCGGACTAGCGGGGGTTTAAACGAGCAGTACTTC.

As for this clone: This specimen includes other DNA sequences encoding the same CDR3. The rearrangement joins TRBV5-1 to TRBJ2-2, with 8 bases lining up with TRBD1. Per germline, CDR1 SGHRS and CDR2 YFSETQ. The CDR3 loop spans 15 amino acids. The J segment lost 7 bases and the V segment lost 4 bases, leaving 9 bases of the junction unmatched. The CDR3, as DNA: TGCGCCAGCAGCCGAATAACAGGGGGTGTCGGGGAGCTGTTTTTT. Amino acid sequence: CASSRITGGVGELFF.

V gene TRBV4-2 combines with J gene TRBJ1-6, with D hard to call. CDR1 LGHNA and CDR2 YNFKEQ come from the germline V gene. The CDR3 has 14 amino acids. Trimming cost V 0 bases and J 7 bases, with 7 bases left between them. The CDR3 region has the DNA TGTGCCAGCAGCCAAGATAACGGGAATTCACCCCTCCACTTT. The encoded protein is CASSQDNGNSPLHF.

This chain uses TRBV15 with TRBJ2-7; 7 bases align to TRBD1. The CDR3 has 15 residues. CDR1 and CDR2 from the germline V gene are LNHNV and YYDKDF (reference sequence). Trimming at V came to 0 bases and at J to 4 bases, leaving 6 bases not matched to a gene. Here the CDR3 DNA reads TGTGCCACCAGCAGAGATACTGGCAGGGGGTACGAGCAGTACTTC. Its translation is CATSRDTGRGYEQYF.

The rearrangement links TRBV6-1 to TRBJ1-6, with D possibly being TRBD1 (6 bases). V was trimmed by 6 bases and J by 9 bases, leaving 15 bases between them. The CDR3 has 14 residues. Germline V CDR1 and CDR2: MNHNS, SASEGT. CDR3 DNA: TGTGCCAGCAGCAAGGACAGCTGGAGTTCACCCCTCCACTTT. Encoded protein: CASSKDSWSSPLHF.